These 30 T cell receptor beta chains were sequenced from one sample in a study of early T cells in non-severe SARS-CoV-2 infection. TCRdb called the 5' RACE reads again in MiXCR, with one record for every CDR3 protein. This sample has 55,000 to 80,000 distinct CDR3 sequences; about 10% occur once, and the top ten carry 4.5% to 7%. Sequencing was performed on whole blood, taken at baseline. These receptors all stem from an adult who was a healthcare worker with PCR-confirmed SARS-CoV-2 infection or an uninfected control (not recorded which).

This clonotype occurred many times. The J gene is TRBJ2-2, the V gene TRBV27, with D hard to call. The germline V and J ends were trimmed by 1 base and 9 bases, with 24 bases remaining between them. Germline CDR1 and CDR2: MNHEY and SMNVEV (reference sequence). The CDR3 runs 18 residues. DNA of the CDR3: TGTGCCAGCAGTTTATTGGGCCGGCGCGGAGCCGGCGTCTGGGAGCTGTTTTTT. Protein: CASSLLGRRGAGVWELFF.

This clonotype was detected many times. The CDR3 carries no conserved terminal phenylalanine or tryptophan, so it likely arises from a read error. The DNA is left out, because the CDR3 cannot be placed on it with certainty; the CDR3 is given as TCRdb lists it. The CDR3 region is CASSLRTTYL. The J gene is TRBJ2-7, the V gene TRBV5-1; the D call of TRBD2 is as the table states it, not checked on the DNA. CDR1 SGHRS and CDR2 YFSETQ come from the germline V gene. The CDR3 comprises 10 residues, both ends counted.

This clonotype has at least ten counts. This chain connects TRBV27 to TRBJ2-7, with 7 positions matching TRBD2. This CDR3 is built from 14 residues. V was clipped by 6 bases and J by 5 bases; unmatched bases: 10. Germline-derived CDR1 and CDR2 are MNHEY and SMNVEV (reference sequence). In nucleotides, the CDR3 is TGTGCCAGCAGAAAAGGCGGGAGAGTCAACGAGCAGTACTTC. Encoded protein: CASRKGGRVNEQYF.

This clonotype came up many times. The rearrangement links TRBV20-1 to TRBJ2-7; 11 nucleotides align to TRBD1. Germline V gene sequence: CDR1 DFQATT, CDR2 SNEGSKA (reference sequence). With V trimmed by 4 bases and J by 2 bases, 10 bases remained unmatched. This CDR3 region has 16 residues. The CDR3 DNA reads as TGCAGTGCTATAGACCCCGGGACAGGGGGACCCTACGAGCAGTACTTC. Its protein is CSAIDPGTGGPYEQYF.

The rearrangement joins TRBV12-3 or TRBV12-4 to TRBJ2-7; 7 bases fit TRBD2. The CDR3 length is 14 residues. Trimming removed 6 bases from V and 3 bases from J; junction bases left unmatched: 8. CDR3 sequence: CASSPGLTSYEQYF. The CDR3 bases are TGTGCCAGCAGCCCGGGACTAACGAGCTACGAGCAGTACTTC.

The table lists this clonotype with many counts. CDR3: CASSQRTGGQETQYF. DNA of the CDR3: TGTGCCAGCAGCCAACGAACGGGGGGGCAAGAGACCCAGTACTTC. This sequence joins TRBV3-1 and TRBJ2-5; 8 positions agree with TRBD2. CDR1 and CDR2 (germline): LGHDT, YNNKEL (reference sequence). J was trimmed by 2 bases and V by 2 bases; bases with no gene match: 4. The CDR3 extends over 15 amino acids.

This clonotype has more than one count but fewer than ten. The J gene is TRBJ2-3, the V gene TRBV18, with D possibly being TRBD1 (5 bases). This CDR3 spans 13 amino acids. The V gene lost 7 bases and the J gene lost 4 bases, with 12 bases spanning the gap. The germline V gene has CDR1 KGHSH and CDR2 LQKENI. The DNA for the CDR3 is TGTGCCAGCTTACAGCAGGGTCCAGATACGCAGTATTTT. It yields the protein CASLQQGPDTQYF.

This clonotype has only a few counts. The V gene is TRBV12-3 or TRBV12-4, the J gene TRBJ2-7; tentative D call: TRBD2 (6 bases). The length of the CDR3 is 15 residues. Trimming stripped 6 bases from V and 3 bases from J, with 18 bases between. The CDR3 nucleotides are TGTGCCAGCAGAGTGAGGCGGGGATTCAACTACGAGCAGTACTTC. Translated, it gives CASRVRRGFNYEQYF.

This clonotype was recorded many times. The V gene is TRBV20-1, the J gene TRBJ2-7; 7 bases align to TRBD1. CDR1 and CDR2 (germline): DFQATT, SNEGSKA (reference sequence). The CDR3 sequence is 13 residues long. J was trimmed by 1 base and V by 1 base; bases with no gene match: 1. The CDR3 reads CSARARGSYEQYF. DNA of the CDR3: TGCAGTGCTAGAGCCAGGGGGTCCTACGAGCAGTACTTC.

This clonotype has at least ten counts. The V call is TRBV27, the J call TRBJ1-6, with D possibly being TRBD1 (5 bases). The length of the CDR3 is 15 residues. Trimming shortened V by 5 bases and J by 3 bases, and 11 bases separated the two germline ends. CDR1 is MNHEY and CDR2 is SMNVEV in the germline V gene (reference sequence). The CDR3 DNA reads TGTGCCAGCAGTCCCGACAGATACTATAATTCACCCCTCCACTTT. Protein: CASSPDRYYNSPLHF.

This clonotype was picked up a small number of times. V gene TRBV10-3 combines with J gene TRBJ1-2; TRBD1 is a possible D gene (5 bases). V lost 6 bases and J 6 bases, leaving 11 bases between the germline ends. The V gene's germline CDR1 is ENHRY and CDR2 SYGVKD. The CDR3 runs 12 residues. The CDR3 region is CAISPGPDGYTF. The CDR3 bases are TGTGCCATCAGCCCGGGACCCGATGGCTACACCTTC.

V is TRBV5-1 and J is TRBJ1-3, with 9 bases that match TRBD1. Germline-derived CDR1 and CDR2 are SGHRS and YFSETQ. The length of the CDR3 is 17 residues. V lost 1 base and J lost 4; bases outside the gene matches: 9. DNA for the CDR3: TGCGCCAGCAGCTTGAGTTCAACAGGGGGCAAAGGAAACACCATATATTTT. This translates into CASSLSSTGGKGNTIYF.

The chain couples TRBV7-9 to TRBJ2-7; either TRBD1 or TRBD2 may fit D (7 bases each). The ends were cut back, 5 bases at V and 0 bases at J, with 23 bases in the middle. The germline CDR1 and CDR2 sequences are SEHNR and FQNEAQ (reference sequence). This CDR3 has 18 residues. This chain's CDR3 is CASSPKGGQGVFSYEQYF. CDR3 DNA: TGTGCCAGCAGCCCGAAGGGAGGGCAGGGGGTTTTCTCCTACGAGCAGTACTTC. The variable domain in full, completed from reference TRBV7-9 and TRBJ2-7, reads DTGVSQNPRHKITKRGQNVTFRCDPISEHNRLYWYRQTLGQGPEFLTYFQNEAQLEKSRLLSDRFSAERPKGSFSTLEIQRTEQGDSAMYLCASSPKGGQGVFSYEQYFGPGTRLTVT.

At least ten counts were recorded for this clonotype. The chain links TRBV12-3 or TRBV12-4 to TRBJ1-1; D gene unclear. Trimming removed 3 bases from V and 6 bases from J, with 14 bases in between. The CDR3 has 14 amino acids. The CDR3 nucleotides read TGTGCCAGCAGTTTCGGTAACGGAATGTCTGAAGCTTTCTTT. This translates into CASSFGNGMSEAFF.

This clonotype was counted at least ten times. The V and J genes are TRBV6-1 and TRBJ2-7; TRBD2 matches at 14 bases. Trimming removed 4 bases from V and 6 bases from J; junction bases left unmatched: 2. Germline V gene sequence: CDR1 MNHNS, CDR2 SASEGT. The CDR3 is 14 amino acids. CDR3: CASSGLAGGSEQYF. CDR3 DNA: TGTGCCAGCAGTGGACTAGCGGGAGGGAGCGAGCAGTACTTC.

This clonotype was observed a few times. V gene TRBV4-3 combines with J gene TRBJ2-4; D is uncertain. This CDR3 has 15 amino acids. Trimming took off 0 bases at V and 0 bases at J, with 6 bases between the two ends. Germline CDR1 reads LGHNA; CDR2 reads YSLEER. CDR3 coding DNA: TGCGCCAGCAGCCAAGAGTTACTAGCCAAAAACATTCAGTACTTC. As protein: CASSQELLAKNIQYF.

This clonotype was observed a handful of times. The chain uses TRBV7-3 and TRBJ2-1, with 8 nucleotides matching TRBD2. The CDR3 totals 16 residues. Germline V gene lookup returns CDR1 SGHTA and CDR2 FQGTGA. After removal of 5 bases from V and 1 base from J, the junction contained 7 bases not matched to a gene. The CDR3 reads CASSPRRGVSYNEQFF. The CDR3 DNA is TGTGCCAGCAGCCCTCGGCGGGGGGTGTCCTACAATGAGCAGTTCTTC.

This clonotype was seen more than once but under ten times. V usage is TRBV15 and J usage is TRBJ2-5, with 7 bases fitting TRBD2. Losses at the gene ends were 1 base for V and 1 base for J; bases not matched to a gene: 3. Germline V gene lookup returns CDR1 LNHNV and CDR2 YYDKDF (reference sequence). This CDR3 has 15 residues. The CDR3 bases are TGTGCCACCAGCAGAGGTGGCGGGGGCCAAGAGACCCAGTACTTC. Its translation is CATSRGGGGQETQYF.

The V gene is TRBV7-2, the J gene TRBJ1-5, with 9 positions matching TRBD1. The CDR3 totals 14 residues. From germline, CDR1 is SGHTA and CDR2 FQGNSA. Trimming at V came to 4 bases and at J to 7 bases, leaving 5 bases not matched to a gene. CDR3 DNA sequence: TGTGCCAGCAGCTGGACAGGGGTAGGGCAGCCCCAGCATTTT. Amino acids: CASSWTGVGQPQHF.

This clonotype was counted only a few times. This chain joins TRBV13 and TRBJ2-3, with 11 bases lining up with TRBD2. V lost 10 bases, J lost 2 bases, and 8 bases stayed unmatched. The length of the CDR3 is 15 residues. From germline, CDR1 is PRHDT and CDR2 FYEKMQ (reference sequence). The CDR3 coding sequence is TGTGCCACCGGGCTAGCGGGAGGCCCCACAGATACGCAGTATTTT. This sequence encodes CATGLAGGPTDTQYF.

As concerns this clonotype: The junction departs from the called germline gene at one end, perhaps through a read error. The V and J genes are TRBV20-1 and TRBJ1-1; possible D gene TRBD1, 6 bases. From germline, CDR1 is DFQATT and CDR2 SNEGSKA (reference sequence). The CDR3 sequence is 15 residues long. The CDR3: CSARATGTMNTEAFF. The CDR3 nucleotides are TGCAGTGCTAGAGCAACCGGGACAATGAACACTGAAGCCTTCTTT.

This clonotype appeared a few times. This chain connects TRBV29-1 to TRBJ2-3, with D maybe TRBD2 (6 bases). In germline, CDR1 is SQVTM, CDR2 ANQGSEA. This CDR3 is 13 amino acids long. The V gene lost 8 bases and the J gene lost 2 bases, with 14 bases spanning the gap. CDR3 sequence: CSLYTGDTDTQYF. CDR3 bases: TGCAGCCTTTATACGGGAGACACAGATACGCAGTATTTT.

The J gene is TRBJ1-2, the V gene TRBV9; the D gene is possibly TRBD1 (5 bases). The germline gives CDR1 SGDLS, CDR2 YYNGEE. This CDR3 spans 14 amino acids. Trimming removed 3 bases from V and 7 bases from J, with 16 bases in between. DNA of the CDR3: TGTGCCAGCAGCGCAGACAGTTTCACTAGTGGCTACACCTTC. Its translation: CASSADSFTSGYTF.

This clonotype occurred a few times. V and J are TRBV19 and TRBJ2-1; D may match TRBD1 or TRBD2 (5 bases each). V lost 4 bases to trimming and J lost 0 bases, with 19 bases between them. CDR3 length: 18 amino acids. CDR1 is LNHDA, CDR2 SQIVND, per germline (reference sequence). CDR3 region: CASSTNRDHKRSYNEQFF. The CDR3 region has the DNA TGTGCCAGTAGTACGAACCGGGACCACAAGCGCTCCTACAATGAGCAGTTCTTC.

In nucleotides, the CDR3 is TGTGCCAGCAGCTCGACGGGACTCCGCGGCTACGAGCAGTACTTC. Translating it yields CASSSTGLRGYEQYF. The chain uses TRBV3-1 and TRBJ2-7, with a tentative D call TRBD2 (6 bases). The V gene lost 5 bases and the J gene lost 3 bases, with 17 bases spanning the gap. The CDR3 has 15 residues. From germline, CDR1 is LGHDT and CDR2 YNNKEL (reference sequence).

This clonotype was picked up many times. V gene TRBV7-9 combines with J gene TRBJ1-1; the D is unclear. The CDR3 covers 13 residues. The V gene lost 1 base and the J gene lost 1 base, with 4 bases spanning the gap. Looked up from germline, CDR1 is SEHNR and CDR2 is FQNEAQ (reference sequence). The CDR3 DNA reads TGTGCCAGCAGCTTAGTGGCGAACACTGAAGCTTTCTTT. It encodes CASSLVANTEAFF.

In its sample, this clonotype was seen once. The V call is TRBV18, the J call TRBJ2-7, with D perhaps TRBD1 (6 bases). Germline V gene lookup returns CDR1 KGHSH and CDR2 LQKENI. CDR3 length equals 13 residues. V was cut by 6 bases and J by 4 bases, with 13 bases left in between. The DNA of the CDR3 is TGTGCCAGCTCGCCCCAGGGGTGGTACGAGCAGTACTTC. Translation: CASSPQGWYEQYF.

This clonotype was recorded at least ten times. The chain links TRBV4-2 to TRBJ1-1; D remains ambiguous. Germline CDR1 is LGHNA and CDR2 is YNFKEQ. Trimming cost V 1 base and J 1 base, with 10 bases left between them. The CDR3 covers 15 residues. Written as DNA, the CDR3 is TGTGCCAGCAGCCAAGGAGGACGGTGGAACACTGAAGCTTTCTTT. It encodes CASSQGGRWNTEAFF.

The V and J genes are TRBV19 and TRBJ2-6, with 7 bases identical to TRBD1. This CDR3 contains 17 residues. Germline V gene lookup returns CDR1 LNHDA and CDR2 SQIVND (reference sequence). With V trimmed by 4 bases and J by 0 bases, 6 bases remained unmatched. CDR3 sequence (DNA): TGTGCCAGTAGTACTTACAGGGGTAGCTCTGGGGCCAACGTCCTGACTTTC. Residues: CASSTYRGSSGANVLTF.

The chain is built from TRBV27 and TRBJ2-1, with D maybe TRBD2 (6 bases). The V end was cut by 4 bases, the J end by 2 bases, with 15 bases between. The V gene's germline CDR1 is MNHEY and CDR2 SMNVEV (reference sequence). This CDR3 has 16 residues. The CDR3 DNA sequence: TGTGCCAGCAGTTGGGTAGGCGGGACCACCTACAATGAGCAGTTCTTC. This gives the protein CASSWVGGTTYNEQFF.